One sample yielded the 4 T cell receptor beta chains listed below, sequenced in a study of OX40 agonist ivuxolimab in advanced cancers. The data were produced by immunoSEQ multiplex PCR, yet TCRdb's version contains in-frame clones alone and is incomplete. The data contain under 55,000 clones, 80% to 90% of them singletons. The specimen comprised CD4+ or CD8+ T cells sorted from blood, sampled in a trial of the OX40 agonist ivuxolimab. These receptors all stem from an adult with an advanced solid tumor such as melanoma, head and neck, liver or kidney cancer.

The chain combines TRBV5-1 with TRBJ2-3; D perhaps matches TRBD2 (6 bases). The germline V and J ends were trimmed by 4 bases and 2 bases, with 17 bases remaining between them. CDR1 is SGHRS, CDR2 YFSETQ, per germline. This CDR3 contains 16 residues. CDR3 in DNA: TGCGCCAGCAGCCCGAGCCCGGGGAGGCTCACAGATACGCAGTATTTT. Translated, it gives CASSPSPGRLTDTQYF. Full variable domain (missing parts from reference TRBV5-1 and TRBJ2-3): KAGVTQTPRYLIKTRGQQVTLSCSPISGHRSVSWYQQTPGQGLQFLFEYFSETQRNKGNFPGRFSGRQFSNSRSEMNVSTLELGDSALYLCASSPSPGRLTDTQYFGPGTRLTVL.

J is TRBJ2-7 and V is TRBV11-3, with D unclear. V gave up 2 bases and J gave up 3 bases, with 14 bases separating them. CDR3 size: 15 residues. The germline CDR1 and CDR2 sequences are SGHNT and YENEEA. CDR3 DNA: TGTGCCAGCAGCTTAATGCCAGGATCGAACTACGAGCAGTACTTC. Residues: CASSLMPGSNYEQYF.

The chain couples TRBV5-5 to TRBJ2-5, with 7 bases fitting TRBD1. The trim removed 1 base at V and 4 bases at J, leaving 13 bases unmatched. The germline gives CDR1 SGHKS, CDR2 YYEKEE (reference sequence). The CDR3 spans 17 residues. The CDR3 region is CASSLILPGGTGETQYF. As DNA, the CDR3 is TGTGCCAGCAGCTTGATTCTACCAGGGGGTACGGGAGAGACCCAGTACTTC.

The sample holds one count of this clone. The V and J genes are TRBV28 and TRBJ2-3; D unclear. Trimming took 7 bases from V and 1 from J, leaving 12 bases between them. There are 14 residues in the CDR3. Germline-derived CDR1 and CDR2 are MDHEN and SYDVKM. The CDR3 coding sequence is TGTGCCAGCACGGCGACCTACCGCACAGATACGCAGTATTTT. Translated: CASTATYRTDTQYF.